One sample yielded the 31 T cell receptor beta chains listed below, sequenced in a study of cytomegalovirus exposure and HLA in healthy donors. Both 60 Vbeta primers and 13 Jbeta primers went into the PCR. Produced via immunoSEQ multiplex PCR; TCRdb's table is partial and in-frame only. Its table lists around 130,000 clones. The sequencing sample was made of PBMCs. The receptor source for this set is a woman in her thirties or forties in good health and CMV-seronegative.

V usage is TRBV9 and J usage is TRBJ2-3; TRBD2 matches at 13 bases. After removal of 4 bases from V and 6 bases from J, the junction contained 11 bases not matched to a gene. From germline, CDR1 is SGDLS and CDR2 YYNGEE. This CDR3 is 17 amino acids long. The CDR3 here is CASSPGGLAGILDTQYF. The CDR3 nucleotides read TGTGCCAGCAGCCCAGGGGGACTAGCGGGGATTTTGGATACGCAGTATTTT.

The CDR3 loop is CASSYVTGIFDTEAFF. The CDR3 coding sequence is TGTGCCAGCAGTTACGTCACAGGGATTTTCGACACTGAAGCTTTCTTT. The V gene is TRBV28, the J gene TRBJ1-1; TRBD1 is a possible D gene (6 bases). Germline-derived CDR1 and CDR2 are MDHEN and SYDVKM. V was pared by 4 bases and J by 3 bases, with 18 bases between. The CDR3 has 16 amino acids.

This chain links TRBV6-6 with TRBJ1-1; 7 positions agree with TRBD1. J lost 4 bases, V lost 4 bases, and 3 bases had no gene match. CDR3 length equals 13 residues. Per germline, CDR1 MNHNY and CDR2 SVGAGI (reference sequence). Written as DNA, the CDR3 is TGTGCCAGCAGTTGGGACAGCTCCACTGAAGCTTTCTTT. Translating it yields CASSWDSSTEAFF.

This chain connects TRBV6-5 to TRBJ1-2; perhaps TRBD1 as D (6 bases). The CDR3 contains 14 residues. Germline CDR1 is MNHEY and CDR2 is SVGAGI. Trimming shortened V by 11 bases and J by 6 bases, and 22 bases separated the two germline ends. CDR3 loop: CADVGATGSHGYTF. The CDR3 bases are TGTGCCGATGTCGGAGCCACAGGGTCCCATGGCTACACCTTC.

CDR3 region: CASSLPGKESEAFF. In DNA, the CDR3 is TGTGCCAGCAGCTTACCCGGGAAGGAAAGTGAAGCTTTCTTT. This chain links TRBV7-9 with TRBJ1-1; the D is unclear. The CDR3 runs to 14 residues. Deletions cut 2 bases from V and 7 bases from J, with 14 bases between. The V gene's germline CDR1 is SEHNR and CDR2 FQNEAQ (reference sequence).

J is TRBJ1-3 and V is TRBV11-2; D gene unclear. V dropped 5 bases and J dropped 0 bases, with 5 bases sitting between them. The CDR3 runs 13 residues. Germline CDR1 reads SGHAT; CDR2 reads FQNNGV. The CDR3 protein is CASSPFSGNTIYF. CDR3 DNA sequence: TGTGCCAGCAGCCCGTTCTCTGGAAACACCATATATTTT.

The rearrangement uses TRBV7-2 and TRBJ1-5; 8 nucleotides line up with TRBD1. Germline CDR1 and CDR2: SGHTA and FQGNSA. With V trimmed by 6 bases and J by 4 bases, 8 bases remained unmatched. This CDR3 is 15 amino acids long. DNA for the CDR3: TGTGCCAGCAGAAATACAGGGGGTGGGAATCAGCCCCAGCATTTT. Its protein is CASRNTGGGNQPQHF.

The V gene is TRBV7-8, the J gene TRBJ2-7; 9 bases align to TRBD2. Germline assignment: CDR1 SGHVS and CDR2 FQNEAQ. This CDR3 is 15 amino acids long. Trimming at V came to 0 bases and at J to 4 bases, leaving 4 bases not matched to a gene. This chain's CDR3 is CASSLAGGGAYEQYV. The CDR3 nucleotides read TGTGCCAGCAGCTTAGCTGGCGGGGGGGCATACGAGCAGTACGTC.

The chain is built from TRBV7-2 and TRBJ2-7; D might be TRBD2 (6 bases). This CDR3 comprises 13 residues. Trimming took 1 base from V and 3 from J, leaving 7 bases between them. Germline values: CDR1 SGHTA, CDR2 FQGNSA. The CDR3 reads CASSLVEGYEQYV. The CDR3 DNA follows: TGTGCCAGCAGCTTAGTGGAGGGCTACGAGCAGTACGTC.

This rearrangement joins TRBV5-1 to TRBJ2-7; TRBD1 might be the D (5 bases). The CDR3 runs to 13 residues. Trimming stripped 4 bases from V and 3 bases from J, with 11 bases between. Germline assignment: CDR1 SGHRS and CDR2 YFSETQ. The CDR3 coding sequence is TGCGCCAGCAGCGTAGGGGATTTCTACGAGCAGTACTTC. This codes for CASSVGDFYEQYF.

The gene calls are TRBV4-2 and TRBJ1-5; the D gene is possibly TRBD1 (5 bases). This CDR3 contains 15 residues. Germline values: CDR1 LGHNA, CDR2 YNFKEQ. Trimming removed 0 bases from V and 6 bases from J, with 12 bases in between. The DNA for the CDR3 is TGTGCCAGCAGCCAAGAGGGTCCAGGGTTTCAGCCCCAGCATTTT. Translation gives CASSQEGPGFQPQHF.

The chain carries TRBV27 and TRBJ1-6; 10 bases are a match to TRBD1. The CDR3 extends over 14 amino acids. CDR1 and CDR2 (germline): MNHEY, SMNVEV (reference sequence). J gave up 7 bases and V 7 bases, and 4 bases lay outside the gene matches. CDR3 in amino acids: CASTETGGNSPLHF. In DNA, the CDR3 is TGTGCCAGCACCGAGACAGGGGGCAATTCACCCCTCCACTTT.

The rearrangement uses TRBV18 and TRBJ1-4; D remains ambiguous. V was pared by 2 bases and J by 2 bases, with 6 bases between. From germline, CDR1 is KGHSH and CDR2 LQKENI. The length of the CDR3 is 14 residues. As DNA, the CDR3 is TGTGCCAGCTCACCAGGGCTCACTAATGAAAAACTGTTTTTT. This gives the protein CASSPGLTNEKLFF.

The rearrangement joins TRBV7-5 to TRBJ1-1; no check of the table's D call, TRBD1, against the DNA was made. TRBV7-5 constitutes a pseudogene. This CDR3 contains 13 residues. CDR3 coding DNA: TGTGTCAGAAGGGGACAGGGAAAAGCTGAAGCTTTCTTT. It encodes CVRRGQGKAEAFF.

The DNA of the CDR3 is TGTGCCAGCAGCAAAGGGGGAGTGAGCTCCTACAATGAGCAGTTCTTC. This gives the protein CASSKGGVSSYNEQFF. This chain uses TRBV21-1 with TRBJ2-1; the D call TRBD2 from the table was never checked on the DNA. TRBV21-1 is flagged as a pseudogene. The CDR3 length is 16 residues.

The rearrangement uses TRBV6-1 and TRBJ1-3; a weak D match, TRBD1 (6 bases). CDR3 size: 15 residues. CDR1 is MNHNS and CDR2 is SASEGT in the germline V gene. With 1 base removed from V and 3 bases from J, the gap between germline ends came to 10 bases. CDR3 coding DNA: TGTGCCAGCAGTGAAGGACAGGCGGGTGGAAACACCATATATTTT. It specifies CASSEGQAGGNTIYF.

The V call is TRBV4-3, the J call TRBJ2-6; D may be TRBD1 (5 bases). Per the germline V gene, CDR1 is LGHNA and CDR2 is YSLEER. The CDR3 is 15 residues long. V was trimmed by 2 bases and J by 2 bases, leaving 7 bases between them. As DNA, the CDR3 is TGCGCCAGCAGCCAACACAGGCCTGGGGCCAACGTCCTGACTTTC. It translates to CASSQHRPGANVLTF.

The CDR3 spells CASSPLSMTEAFF. The CDR3 bases are TGCGCCAGCAGCCCCCTGAGCATGACTGAAGCTTTCTTT. The chain links TRBV4-3 to TRBJ1-1; no definite D call. Germline V CDR1 and CDR2: LGHNA, YSLEER. The CDR3 loop spans 13 amino acids. Trimming removed 4 bases at V and 5 bases at J, with 11 bases between.

On this clone: The missing conserved phenylalanine or tryptophan at the end of this CDR3 makes a read error likely. The limits of the CDR3 on the DNA are not certain, so only TCRdb's listed CDR3 is given. The rearrangement uses TRBV4-3 and TRBJ1-2; the table's D gene call, TRBD1, was not cross checked with the DNA. Germline V gives CDR1 LGHNA, CDR2 YSLEER. The CDR3 is 13 amino acids long, termini counted. The CDR3 spells CASSQDRGRVPFY.

The chain couples TRBV7-2 to TRBJ1-1; 9 positions match TRBD1. With 3 bases clipped from V and 2 bases from J, the junction kept 7 bases outside the gene matches. The CDR3 spans 16 residues. Germline V CDR1 and CDR2: SGHTA, FQGNSA. The chain's CDR3 is CASSFTGGPLNTEAFF. CDR3 nucleotides: TGTGCCAGCAGCTTTACAGGGGGCCCCTTAAACACTGAAGCTTTCTTT.

The rearrangement joins TRBV6-6 to TRBJ1-1; possible D gene TRBD1, 5 bases. There are 11 residues in the CDR3. With 8 bases removed from V and 4 bases from J, the gap between germline ends came to 8 bases. Germline V gene lookup returns CDR1 MNHNY and CDR2 SVGAGI (reference sequence). Written as DNA, the CDR3 is TGTGCCAGCGTTAGGGGCACTGAAGCTTTCTTT. Translating gives CASVRGTEAFF.

In the case of this clone: Given the absence of the conserved phenylalanine or tryptophan at the CDR3 end, a read error is likely. The chain has TRBV6-1 and TRBJ2-4, with 15 bases that match TRBD2. V dropped 4 bases and J dropped 7; count of bases not matched to a gene: 14. CDR3 length equals 19 residues. Germline assignment: CDR1 MNHNS and CDR2 SASEGT. The CDR3 nucleotides are TGTGCCAGCAGTGGTGGACTAGCGGGGGGGGTTATTTCTTGGAACATTCAGTACTCC. It specifies CASSGGLAGGVISWNIQYS.

The rearrangement links TRBV19 to TRBJ2-1; unclear D gene. Germline values: CDR1 LNHDA, CDR2 SQIVND (reference sequence). V was pared by 6 bases and J by 7 bases, with 19 bases between. The CDR3 extends over 15 amino acids. The CDR3 DNA reads TGTGCCAGTAGCATGGCGTGGAGTTCCTTAAATGAGCAGTTCTTC. Translated, it gives CASSMAWSSLNEQFF.

This chain uses TRBV29-1 with TRBJ1-3; no clear D. The CDR3 loop spans 14 amino acids. Germline CDR1 and CDR2: SQVTM and ANQGSEA. The V and J ends lost 3 bases and 0 bases respectively, with 9 bases between them. The CDR3 DNA follows: TGCAGCGTTGAGGGCAGTTACTCTGGAAACACCATATATTTT. This sequence encodes CSVEGSYSGNTIYF. Variable domain in full (rest from reference TRBV29-1 and TRBJ1-3): SAVISQKPSRDICQRGTSLTIQCQVDSQVTMMFWYRQQPGQSLTLIATANQGSEATYESGFVIDKFPISRPNLTFSTLTVSNMSPEDSSIYLCSVEGSYSGNTIYFGEGSWLTVV.

This chain connects TRBV19 to TRBJ1-1, with 9 nucleotides matching TRBD1. Germline loops: CDR1 LNHDA, CDR2 SQIVND (reference sequence). Trimming took 6 bases from V and 5 from J; bases not matched to a gene: 7. CDR3 size: 14 residues. In nucleotides, the CDR3 is TGTGCCAGTAGCCTAGGGACAGGGAGAACTGAAGCTTTCTTT. Translated: CASSLGTGRTEAFF.

As for this clone: One end of the junction fails to match germline, which may point to a read error. The chain combines TRBV7-9 with TRBJ1-2, with TRBD1 as a possible D gene (5 bases). The CDR3 consists of 10 residues. Germline CDR1 is SEHNR and CDR2 is FQNEAQ (reference sequence). As DNA, the CDR3 is TGCGGGGGAGCTAACTATGGCTACACCTTC. Translation: CGGANYGYTF.

The chain links TRBV5-5 to TRBJ1-6; TRBD1 aligns across 7 bases. V trimming: 8 bases; J trimming: 0 bases; junction bases outside the gene matches: 5. Germline-derived CDR1 and CDR2 are SGHKS and YYEKEE (reference sequence). The CDR3 sequence is 15 residues long. The CDR3 sequence: CASDRASSYNSPLHF. CDR3 coding DNA: TGTGCCAGTGACAGGGCGAGCTCCTATAATTCACCCCTCCACTTT.

The chain carries TRBV7-6 and TRBJ1-1; 8 bases fit TRBD1. The CDR3 totals 12 residues. CDR1 and CDR2 from the germline V gene are SGHVS and FNYEAQ. J gave up 7 bases and V 5 bases, and 3 bases lay outside the gene matches. CDR3 in amino acids: CASSPRGLEAFF. CDR3 DNA sequence: TGTGCCAGCAGCCCCAGGGGGCTTGAAGCTTTCTTT.

This chain joins TRBV15 and TRBJ2-3; D unresolved. This CDR3 spans 15 amino acids. V was pared by 1 base and J by 0 bases, with 8 bases between. The germline gives CDR1 LNHNV, CDR2 YYDKDF (reference sequence). The CDR3 region has the DNA TGTGCCACCAGCAGAGGAGGCGGTAGCACAGATACGCAGTATTTT. Amino acid sequence: CATSRGGGSTDTQYF.

CDR3 DNA: TGCAGTGCTAGAGTCGGTGAAAAACTGTTTTTT. This gives the protein CSARVGEKLFF. This chain joins TRBV20-1 and TRBJ1-4; no clear D gene. The CDR3 sequence is 11 residues long. Per germline, CDR1 DFQATT and CDR2 SNEGSKA (reference sequence). Between the trimmed V and J ends, which lost 1 base and 7 bases, there was a span of 4 bases.

The chain couples TRBV4-1 to TRBJ2-3, with 7 bases matching TRBD1. Germline CDR1 MGHRA, CDR2 YSYEKL. V trimming: 1 base; J trimming: 7 bases; junction bases outside the gene matches: 5. CDR3 size: 14 residues. Here the CDR3 DNA reads TGCGCCAGCAGCCAAGCTGGGACAGCTAATACGCAGTATTTT. The encoded protein is CASSQAGTANTQYF.